The next 3 T cell receptor beta chains were all read from a single sample in a study of T-cell reconstitution after alpha-beta-depleted transplantation in children. The TCRbeta library incorporated unique molecular identifiers. TCRdb passed the PCR reads through MiXCR, listing each CDR3 protein once. The profile covers 200,000 to 250,000 distinct CDR3 sequences, with roughly 7.7% appearing a single time and approximately 6% taken by the ten largest. The sample was PBMCs, mostly from graft donor cells, taken 180 days after TCRalphabeta/CD19-depleted stem cell transplant. The receptor set was obtained from a male patient younger than 18 who had a stem cell transplant for acute lymphoblastic leukemia, so the T cells may come from the graft donor.

This clonotype was seen at least ten times. The J gene is TRBJ2-2, the V gene TRBV12-3 or TRBV12-4; D is possibly TRBD1 (6 bases). The CDR3 spans 16 residues. Trimming took 3 bases from V and 6 from J, leaving 17 bases between them. Here the CDR3 reads CASSFRDTLVPGELFF. CDR3 nucleotides: TGTGCCAGCAGTTTCCGGGACACCTTAGTCCCCGGGGAGCTGTTTTTT.

This clonotype was found many times. The V and J genes are TRBV3-1 and TRBJ2-3, with D tentatively TRBD2 (5 bases). The V gene lost 1 base and the J gene lost 0 bases, with 8 bases spanning the gap. Per the germline V gene, CDR1 is LGHDT and CDR2 is YNNKEL (reference sequence). This CDR3 region has 15 residues. The CDR3 region is CASSQAAVSTDTQYF. For the CDR3, the DNA is TGTGCCAGCAGCCAAGCAGCGGTTAGCACAGATACGCAGTATTTT.

This clonotype was recorded many times. CDR3 DNA: TGCGCCAGCAGCGGTGACAGGGTAGTTGAAGCTTTCTTT. It translates to CASSGDRVVEAFF. V gene TRBV5-1 combines with J gene TRBJ1-1; 7 bases are a match to TRBD1. The CDR3 contains 13 residues. Trimming at V came to 4 bases and at J to 7 bases, leaving 7 bases not matched to a gene. Per the germline V gene, CDR1 is SGHRS and CDR2 is YFSETQ.